This T cell receptor (beta chain) originates from a study of T cell responses to AZD1222 COVID-19 vaccine. Study-wide points: Unmutated variant regions reportedly attract nearly half of all spike-specific TCRs. All repertoire sampling was performed exclusively after the peak T cell response. Vaccine-related CD4 TCRs covered spike, predominating at 160-218 and 743-854.

This clone was seen just once. What it binds is unknown. CDR3 length equals 16 residues. The ends lost 0 bases at V and 3 bases at J; junction bases unmatched: 6. Germline assignment: CDR1 SGHRS and CDR2 YFSETQ. Clones were sequenced by immunoSEQ multiplex PCR, and TCRdb holds only the in-frame ones, with some missing. The sample has fewer than 95,000 clones, around 90% seen once. The sequence was collected from an adult who received the AZD1222 COVID-19 vaccine. The chain employs TRBV5-1 and TRBJ2-3, with TRBD2 identical over 8 bases. Sequenced here: peripheral blood, sampled 28 days after the second AZD1222 dose. The CDR3 is CASSLASGSGTDTQYF. The CDR3 DNA sequence: TGCGCCAGCAGCTTGGCAAGCGGGAGTGGTACAGATACGCAGTATTTT.